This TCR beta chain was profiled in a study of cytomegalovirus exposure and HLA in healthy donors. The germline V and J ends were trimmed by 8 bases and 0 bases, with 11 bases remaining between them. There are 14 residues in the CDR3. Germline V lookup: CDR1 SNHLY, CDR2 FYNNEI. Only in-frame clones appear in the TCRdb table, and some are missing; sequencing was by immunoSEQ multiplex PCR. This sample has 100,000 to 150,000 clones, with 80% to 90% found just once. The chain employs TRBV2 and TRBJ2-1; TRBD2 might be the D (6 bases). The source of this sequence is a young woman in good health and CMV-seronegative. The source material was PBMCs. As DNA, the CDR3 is TGTGCCAGCTTTGCGGGAAACTCCTACAATGAGCAGTTCTTC. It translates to CASFAGNSYNEQFF.